Listed here are 25 T cell receptor beta chains from one sample, sequenced in a study of PD-1 blockade in classical Hodgkin lymphoma. Documented time point: cycle 4 day 1 (C4D1), after less than 7 weeks of nivolumab. Autologous stem cell transplantation was followed by relapse in every patient, and brentuximab vedotin exposure varied. The data were produced by immunoSEQ multiplex PCR, yet TCRdb's version contains in-frame clones alone and is incomplete. The sample has 80,000 to 95,000 clones; about 83% are singletons. Material: peripheral blood mononuclear cells (PBMCs), obtained before the fourth cycle of nivolumab. The source of these receptors is a human donor with classical Hodgkin lymphoma.

This clone was recorded once. The chain joins TRBV5-1 to TRBJ2-5; TRBD2 matches 9 bases. Trimming took 0 bases from V and 1 from J; bases not matched to a gene: 4. Germline lookup yields CDR1 SGHRS and CDR2 YFSETQ. The CDR3 sequence is 16 residues long. The CDR3 DNA follows: TGCGCCAGCAGCTTGGGGTTTAGCGGGGGCCAAGAGACCCAGTACTTC. This sequence encodes CASSLGFSGGQETQYF.

This clone was observed a single time. The DNA for the CDR3 is TGTGCCAGCAGCTTGGACGGGACGGGGAGCATTCAGTACTTC. This encodes CASSLDGTGSIQYF. The chain links TRBV7-9 to TRBJ2-4, with D possibly being TRBD1 or TRBD2 (5 bases each). Trimming stripped 3 bases from V and 9 bases from J, with 15 bases between. Germline CDR1 is SEHNR and CDR2 is FQNEAQ (reference sequence). This CDR3 is built from 14 residues.

This clone was counted only a few times. The rearrangement uses TRBV10-3 and TRBJ2-7; TRBD2 agrees at 12 bases. This CDR3 is built from 13 residues. With 8 bases clipped from V and 7 bases from J, the junction kept 6 bases outside the gene matches. From germline, CDR1 is ENHRY and CDR2 SYGVKD. CDR3 nucleotide sequence: TGTGCCATCCGGACTAGCGGGACTGGAGAGCAGTACTTC. It is translated as CAIRTSGTGEQYF.

V is TRBV6-1 and J is TRBJ1-4; D perhaps matches TRBD1 (6 bases). CDR1 MNHNS and CDR2 SASEGT come from the germline V gene. There are 17 residues in the CDR3. Between the trimmed V and J ends, which lost 4 bases and 2 bases, there was a span of 17 bases. CDR3 coding DNA: TGTGCCAGCAGTGCGATACAGGGAGTTGGGACTAATGAAAAACTGTTTTTT. Its translation is CASSAIQGVGTNEKLFF.

The chain recombines TRBV6-1 with TRBJ2-7; 7 nucleotides line up with TRBD1. Germline V lookup: CDR1 MNHNS, CDR2 SASEGT. This CDR3 has 13 amino acids. V lost 5 bases to trimming and J lost 7 bases; unmatched junction nucleotides: 8. This chain's CDR3 is CASSIGGTVEQYF. As DNA, the CDR3 is TGTGCCAGCAGTATAGGTGGGACAGTGGAGCAGTACTTC.

This clone was seen only a few times. The chain couples TRBV25-1 to TRBJ1-1, with 7 bases lining up with TRBD1. Germline CDR1 is MGHDK and CDR2 is SYGVNS. V lost 8 bases, J lost 9 bases, and 12 bases stayed unmatched. CDR3 length: 13 amino acids. The CDR3 sequence is CASEERRQGQAFF. The CDR3 DNA sequence: TGTGCCAGCGAGGAGAGACGACAGGGCCAAGCTTTCTTT.

This chain links TRBV7-2 with TRBJ2-5; tentative D call: TRBD2 (5 bases). Germline V CDR1 and CDR2: SGHTA, FQGNSA. V lost 1 base and J 0 bases, leaving 9 bases between the germline ends. The CDR3 is 15 amino acids. The CDR3, as DNA: TGTGCCAGCAGCTTAGTAGCGAGGTACCAAGAGACCCAGTACTTC. Its translation: CASSLVARYQETQYF.

In this sample, this clone turned up once. J is TRBJ1-1 and V is TRBV19; D might be TRBD1 (5 bases). The V end lost 4 bases, the J end lost 3 bases, and 12 bases lay between the germline ends. CDR3 size: 14 residues. Germline CDR1 and CDR2: LNHDA and SQIVND (reference sequence). CDR3 protein: CASSTDTVDTEAFF. The CDR3 bases are TGTGCCAGTAGTACGGACACGGTAGACACTGAAGCTTTCTTT.

V and J are TRBV29-1 and TRBJ2-3; D uncertain. The CDR3 runs 12 residues. Germline V gives CDR1 SQVTM, CDR2 ANQGSEA. Deletions cut 2 bases from V and 0 bases from J, with 3 bases between. CDR3 DNA sequence: TGCAGCGTTGAAACTAGCACAGATACGCAGTATTTT. Translated, it gives CSVETSTDTQYF.

The rearrangement links TRBV30 to TRBJ2-3, with 8 bases aligning to TRBD2. From germline, CDR1 is GTSNPN and CDR2 SVGIG (reference sequence). CDR3 size: 12 residues. The V and J ends lost 7 bases and 10 bases, in that order; junction bases with no gene match: 10. CDR3 loop: CAFQGLGRPQYF. The CDR3 region has the DNA TGTGCCTTCCAGGGACTAGGGCGGCCGCAGTATTTT. Full variable domain (missing parts from reference TRBV30 and TRBJ2-3): SQTIHQWPATLVQPVGSPLSLECTVEGTSNPNLYWYRQAAGRGLQLLFYSVGIGQISSEVPQNLSASRPQDRQFILSSKKLLLSDSGFYLCAFQGLGRPQYFGPGTRLTVL.

J is TRBJ1-1 and V is TRBV28, with 8 bases matching TRBD1. The germline CDR1 and CDR2 sequences are MDHEN and SYDVKM. The V and J ends lost 8 bases and 4 bases, in that order; junction bases with no gene match: 0. The CDR3 contains 11 residues. As DNA, the CDR3 is TGTGCCAGCGACAGGGGCACTGAAGCTTTCTTT. This translates into CASDRGTEAFF.

As DNA, the CDR3 is TGCGCCAGCAGCTTGGGGCAGTTCAGTAACTATGGCTACACCTTC. Its protein product is CASSLGQFSNYGYTF. The rearrangement links TRBV5-1 to TRBJ1-2; unclear D gene. The CDR3 runs 15 residues. Germline-derived CDR1 and CDR2 are SGHRS and YFSETQ. V shed 0 bases and J shed 1 base, with 10 bases lying between them.

The J gene is TRBJ2-2, the V gene TRBV7-2; unclear D gene. The germline gives CDR1 SGHTA, CDR2 FQGNSA. This CDR3 is built from 18 residues. Deletions cut 1 base from V and 2 bases from J, with 17 bases between. The chain's CDR3 is CASSLGLLARSNTGELFF. The CDR3 DNA follows: TGTGCCAGCAGCTTAGGACTCCTCGCCCGATCTAACACCGGGGAGCTGTTTTTT.

The chain recombines TRBV5-1 with TRBJ2-1; 14 nucleotides align to TRBD2. Germline trimming cut 5 bases from V and 6 bases from J; bases unmatched to any gene: 4. The germline CDR1 and CDR2 sequences are SGHRS and YFSETQ. The CDR3 length is 15 residues. In DNA, the CDR3 is TGCGCCAGCAGTCACGGGACTAGCGGGAGCAATGAGCAGTTCTTC. Its protein is CASSHGTSGSNEQFF.

The gene calls are TRBV6-5 and TRBJ1-1, with D maybe TRBD1 (5 bases). V was shortened by 5 bases and J by 1 base, with 11 bases between the two germline ends. Germline V gene data show CDR1 as MNHEY and CDR2 as SVGAGI. CDR3 length: 14 residues. CDR3: CASSRSGGNTEAFF. In DNA, the CDR3 is TGTGCCAGCAGTAGGAGCGGGGGGAACACTGAAGCTTTCTTT.

The chain recombines TRBV4-3 with TRBJ1-4; no definite D call. Looked up from germline, CDR1 is LGHNA and CDR2 is YSLEER. The CDR3 runs to 14 residues. Trimming pared 1 base from V and 5 bases from J, leaving 8 bases between. CDR3 coding DNA: TGCGCCAGCAGCCAAGTGGGCACGAATGAAAAACTGTTTTTT. Protein product: CASSQVGTNEKLFF.

This rearrangement joins TRBV5-1 to TRBJ2-1; 9 nucleotides match TRBD1. The CDR3 runs 15 residues. From germline, CDR1 is SGHRS and CDR2 YFSETQ. Trimming removed 0 bases from V and 8 bases from J; junction bases left unmatched: 6. CDR3 protein: CASSLEGQGFDEQFF. CDR3 in DNA: TGCGCCAGCAGCTTGGAAGGACAGGGGTTCGATGAGCAGTTCTTC. The entire variable domain, with the rest obtained from reference TRBV5-1 and TRBJ2-1, is as follows: KAGVTQTPRYLIKTRGQQVTLSCSPISGHRSVSWYQQTPGQGLQFLFEYFSETQRNKGNFPGRFSGRQFSNSRSEMNVSTLELGDSALYLCASSLEGQGFDEQFFGPGTRLTVL.

The table lists this clone with a few counts. The chain carries TRBV7-2 and TRBJ2-2; 9 nucleotides agree with TRBD2. CDR3 size: 16 residues. V lost 5 bases, J lost 4 bases, and 8 bases stayed unmatched. Germline V CDR1 and CDR2: SGHTA, FQGNSA. The CDR3 loop reads CASSPSGLASTGELFF. The CDR3 DNA follows: TGTGCCAGCAGCCCGTCGGGACTAGCTTCCACCGGGGAGCTGTTTTTT.

The chain couples TRBV9 to TRBJ2-1; maybe TRBD1 (5 bases). V gave up 0 bases and J gave up 8 bases, with 12 bases separating them. There are 14 residues in the CDR3. CDR1 is SGDLS, CDR2 YYNGEE, per germline. CDR3 coding DNA: TGTGCCAGCAGCGTAGCCAGGGCCTCGGATGAGCAGTTCTTC. It encodes CASSVARASDEQFF.

The chain recombines TRBV5-1 with TRBJ2-2; D is perhaps TRBD1 (5 bases). The ends were cut back, 4 bases at V and 6 bases at J, with 16 bases in the middle. Per the germline V gene, CDR1 is SGHRS and CDR2 is YFSETQ. CDR3 length equals 15 residues. The CDR3 protein is CASSLGQGGAGELFF. In DNA, the CDR3 is TGCGCCAGCAGCCTCGGCCAGGGCGGCGCCGGGGAGCTGTTTTTT.

This clone occurred many times. This rearrangement joins TRBV14 to TRBJ2-5; tentatively, D is TRBD1 (6 bases). V was shortened by 3 bases and J by 2 bases, with 13 bases between the two germline ends. The CDR3 loop spans 15 amino acids. CDR1 SGHDN and CDR2 FVKESK come from the germline V gene. CDR3 sequence: CASSHLQGIQETQYF. The CDR3 nucleotides read TGTGCCAGCAGCCACTTACAGGGAATACAAGAGACCCAGTACTTC.

A few counts support this clone. V gene TRBV29-1 combines with J gene TRBJ1-1; no firm D call. In germline, CDR1 is SQVTM, CDR2 ANQGSEA. CDR3 length: 13 residues. Trimming stripped 4 bases from V and 1 base from J, with 10 bases between. The chain's CDR3 is CSVGSPGNTEAFF. CDR3 DNA sequence: TGCAGCGTTGGGTCCCCAGGGAACACTGAAGCTTTCTTT.

CDR3 protein: CASSGQGRDGELFF. The CDR3 bases are TGTGCCAGCAGTGGCCAGGGTAGGGACGGGGAGCTGTTTTTT. The chain is built from TRBV2 and TRBJ2-2; D is perhaps TRBD1 (5 bases). V lost 4 bases to trimming and J lost 7 bases, with 13 bases between them. CDR1 and CDR2 from the germline V gene are SNHLY and FYNNEI. The CDR3 is made up of 14 amino acids.

This clone was recorded once. V and J are TRBV19 and TRBJ2-1; 7 bases agree with TRBD2. The J segment lost 2 bases and the V segment lost 4 bases, leaving 5 bases of the junction unmatched. The CDR3 is made up of 15 amino acids. Per germline, CDR1 LNHDA and CDR2 SQIVND (reference sequence). CDR3 residues: CASSSAGVTYNEQFF. CDR3 DNA: TGTGCCAGTAGTAGTGCGGGAGTGACCTACAATGAGCAGTTCTTC.

J is TRBJ2-7 and V is TRBV10-3; 11 nucleotides agree with TRBD2. Germline CDR1 ENHRY, CDR2 SYGVKD. CDR3 size: 16 residues. Germline trimming cut 3 bases from V and 6 bases from J; bases unmatched to any gene: 10. The CDR3 spells CAISEALAGGPGEQYF. CDR3 in DNA: TGTGCCATCAGTGAAGCCTTAGCGGGAGGGCCAGGCGAGCAGTACTTC.